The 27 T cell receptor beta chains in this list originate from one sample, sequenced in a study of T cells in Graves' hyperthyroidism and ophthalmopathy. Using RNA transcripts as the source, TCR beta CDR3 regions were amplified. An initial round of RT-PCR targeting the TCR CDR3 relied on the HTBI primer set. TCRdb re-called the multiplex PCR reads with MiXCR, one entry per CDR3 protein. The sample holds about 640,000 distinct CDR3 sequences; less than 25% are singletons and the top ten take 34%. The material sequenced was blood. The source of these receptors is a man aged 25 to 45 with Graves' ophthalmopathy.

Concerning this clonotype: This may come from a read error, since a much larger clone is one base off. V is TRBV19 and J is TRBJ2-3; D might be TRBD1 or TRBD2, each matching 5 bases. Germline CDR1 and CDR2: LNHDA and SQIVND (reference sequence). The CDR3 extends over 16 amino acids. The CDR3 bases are TGTGCCAGCAGTTACCACCACGCCTCTAGCACAGGTACGCAGTATTTT. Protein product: CASSYHHASSTGTQYF.

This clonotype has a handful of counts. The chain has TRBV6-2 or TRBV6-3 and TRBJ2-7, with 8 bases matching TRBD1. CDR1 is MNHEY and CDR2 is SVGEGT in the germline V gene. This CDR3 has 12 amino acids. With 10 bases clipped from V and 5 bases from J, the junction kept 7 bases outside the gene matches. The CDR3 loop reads CATSQGANEQYF. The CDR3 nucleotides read TGTGCCACCTCCCAGGGGGCCAACGAGCAGTACTTC.

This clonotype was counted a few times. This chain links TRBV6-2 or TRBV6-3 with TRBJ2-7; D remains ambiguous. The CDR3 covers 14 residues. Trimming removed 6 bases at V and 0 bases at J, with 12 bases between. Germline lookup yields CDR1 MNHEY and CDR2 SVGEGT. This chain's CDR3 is CASRIGTISYEQYF. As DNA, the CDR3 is TGTGCCAGCAGGATAGGAACCATCTCCTACGAGCAGTACTTC.

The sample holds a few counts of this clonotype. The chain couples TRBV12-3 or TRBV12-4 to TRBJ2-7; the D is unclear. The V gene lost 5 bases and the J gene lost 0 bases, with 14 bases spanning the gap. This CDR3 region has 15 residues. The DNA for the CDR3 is TGTGCCAGCAGTCTGACCGTTTCTAGCTCCTACGAGCAGTACTTC. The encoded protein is CASSLTVSSSYEQYF.

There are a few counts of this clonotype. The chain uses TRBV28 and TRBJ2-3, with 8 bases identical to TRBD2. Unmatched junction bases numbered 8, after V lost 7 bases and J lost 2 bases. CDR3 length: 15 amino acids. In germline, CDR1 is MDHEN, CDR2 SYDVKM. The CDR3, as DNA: TGTGCCAGCACCAATAGCGGGGCCCACACAGATACGCAGTATTTT. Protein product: CASTNSGAHTDTQYF.

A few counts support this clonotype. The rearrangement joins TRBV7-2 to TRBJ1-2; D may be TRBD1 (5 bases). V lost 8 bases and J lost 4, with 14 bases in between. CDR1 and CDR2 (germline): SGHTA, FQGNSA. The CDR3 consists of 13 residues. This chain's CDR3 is CASAQTESYGYTF. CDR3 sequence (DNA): TGTGCCAGCGCCCAGACAGAGTCCTATGGCTACACCTTC.

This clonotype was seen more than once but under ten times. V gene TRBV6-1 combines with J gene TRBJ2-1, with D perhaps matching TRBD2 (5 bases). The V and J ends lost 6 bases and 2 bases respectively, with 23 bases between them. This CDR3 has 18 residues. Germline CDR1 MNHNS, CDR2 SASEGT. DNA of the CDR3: TGTGCCAGCAGACAAACCCGGGGTCTGATGATGACCTACAATGAGCAGTTCTTC. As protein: CASRQTRGLMMTYNEQFF.

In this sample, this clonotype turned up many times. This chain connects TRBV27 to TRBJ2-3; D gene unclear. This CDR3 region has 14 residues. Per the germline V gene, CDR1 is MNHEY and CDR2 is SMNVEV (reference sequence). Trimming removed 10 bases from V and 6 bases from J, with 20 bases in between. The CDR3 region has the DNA TGTGCCACCTCGACCATCCCAGCAGGCGATACGCAGTATTTT. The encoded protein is CATSTIPAGDTQYF.

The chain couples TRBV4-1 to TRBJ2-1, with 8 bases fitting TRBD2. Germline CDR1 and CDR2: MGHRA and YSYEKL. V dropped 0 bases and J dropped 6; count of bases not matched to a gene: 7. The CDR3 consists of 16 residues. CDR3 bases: TGCGCCAGCAGCCAAGATGTGGCGGGAGGTCCCAATGAGCAGTTCTTC. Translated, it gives CASSQDVAGGPNEQFF.

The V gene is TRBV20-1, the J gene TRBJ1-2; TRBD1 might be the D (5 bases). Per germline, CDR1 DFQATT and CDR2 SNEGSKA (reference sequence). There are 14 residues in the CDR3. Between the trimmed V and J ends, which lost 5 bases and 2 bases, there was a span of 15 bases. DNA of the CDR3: TGCAGTGCTGGCAGGGACCGAGGAAACTATGGCTACACCTTC. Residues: CSAGRDRGNYGYTF.

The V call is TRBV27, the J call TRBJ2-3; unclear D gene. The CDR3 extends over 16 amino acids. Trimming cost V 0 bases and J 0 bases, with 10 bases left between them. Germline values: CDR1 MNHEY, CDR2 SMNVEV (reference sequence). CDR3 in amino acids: CASSLSKWSSTDTQYF. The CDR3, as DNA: TGTGCCAGCAGTTTATCGAAGTGGAGCAGCACAGATACGCAGTATTTT.

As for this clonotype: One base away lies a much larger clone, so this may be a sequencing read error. The CDR3 DNA sequence: TGTGCCAGCAGCCAGTGGACTAGCGGGAACCGCAATGAGCAGTACTTC. It specifies CASSQWTSGNRNEQYF. V is TRBV3-1 and J is TRBJ2-1; TRBD2 matches at 12 bases. TRBJ2-7 matches the DNA end more closely, so the J call is doubtful. Per germline, CDR1 LGHDT and CDR2 YNNKEL (reference sequence). This CDR3 region has 16 residues.

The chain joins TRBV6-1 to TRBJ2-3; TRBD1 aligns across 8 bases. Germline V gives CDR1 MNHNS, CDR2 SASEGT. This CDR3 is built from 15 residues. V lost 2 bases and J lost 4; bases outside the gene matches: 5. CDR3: CASSELQGAADTQYF. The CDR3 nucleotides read TGTGCCAGCAGTGAACTTCAGGGGGCTGCAGATACGCAGTATTTT.

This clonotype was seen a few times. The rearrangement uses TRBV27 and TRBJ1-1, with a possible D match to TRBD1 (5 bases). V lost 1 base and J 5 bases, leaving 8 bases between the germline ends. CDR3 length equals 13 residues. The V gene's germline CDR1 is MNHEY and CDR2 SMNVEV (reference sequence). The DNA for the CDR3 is TGTGCCAGCAGTTTATATGGGGGGACTGAAGCTTTCTTT. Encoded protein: CASSLYGGTEAFF.

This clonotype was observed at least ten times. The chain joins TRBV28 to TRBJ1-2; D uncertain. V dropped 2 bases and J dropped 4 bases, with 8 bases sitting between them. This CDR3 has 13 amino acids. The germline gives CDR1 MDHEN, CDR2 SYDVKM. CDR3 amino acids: CASSLGPIYGYTF. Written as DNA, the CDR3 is TGTGCCAGCAGTTTAGGGCCCATCTATGGCTACACCTTC.

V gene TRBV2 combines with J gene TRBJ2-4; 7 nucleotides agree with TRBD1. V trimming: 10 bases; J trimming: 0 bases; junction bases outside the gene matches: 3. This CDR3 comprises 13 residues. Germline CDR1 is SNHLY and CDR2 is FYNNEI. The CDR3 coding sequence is TGTGCCACCCGACAGGGAGCCAAAAACATTCAGTACTTC. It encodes CATRQGAKNIQYF. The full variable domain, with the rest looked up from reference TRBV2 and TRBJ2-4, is EPEVTQTPSHQVTQMGQEVILRCVPISNHLYFYWYRQILGQKVEFLVSFYNNEISEKSEIFDDQFSVERPDGSNFTLKIRSTKLEDSAMYFCATRQGAKNIQYFGAGTRLSVL.

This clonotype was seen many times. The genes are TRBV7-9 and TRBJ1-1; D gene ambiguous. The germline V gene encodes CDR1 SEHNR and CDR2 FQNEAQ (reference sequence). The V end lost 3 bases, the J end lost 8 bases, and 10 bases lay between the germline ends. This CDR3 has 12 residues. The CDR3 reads CASSLTAKEAFF. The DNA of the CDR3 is TGTGCCAGCAGCTTGACCGCCAAGGAAGCTTTCTTT. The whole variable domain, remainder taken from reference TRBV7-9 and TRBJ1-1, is DTGVSQNPRHKITKRGQNVTFRCDPISEHNRLYWYRQTLGQGPEFLTYFQNEAQLEKSRLLSDRFSAERPKGSFSTLEIQRTEQGDSAMYLCASSLTAKEAFFGQGTRLTVV.

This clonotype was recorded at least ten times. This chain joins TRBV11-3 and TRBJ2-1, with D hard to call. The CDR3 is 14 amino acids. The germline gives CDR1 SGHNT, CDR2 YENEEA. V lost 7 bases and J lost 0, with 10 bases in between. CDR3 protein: CASTSPVSYNEQFF. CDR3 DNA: TGTGCCAGCACATCCCCGGTCTCCTACAATGAGCAGTTCTTC.

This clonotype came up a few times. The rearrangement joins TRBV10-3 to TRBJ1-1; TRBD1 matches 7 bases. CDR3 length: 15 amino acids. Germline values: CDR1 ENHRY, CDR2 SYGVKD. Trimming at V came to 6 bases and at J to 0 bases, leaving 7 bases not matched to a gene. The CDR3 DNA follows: TGTGCCATCAGGGAAAGACAGGGCATGAACACTGAAGCTTTCTTT. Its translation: CAIRERQGMNTEAFF.

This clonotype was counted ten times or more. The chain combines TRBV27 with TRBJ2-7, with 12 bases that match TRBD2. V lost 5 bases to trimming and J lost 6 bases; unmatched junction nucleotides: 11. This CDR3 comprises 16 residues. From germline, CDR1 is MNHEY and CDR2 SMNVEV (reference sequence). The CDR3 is CASSTPGTSGFLEQYF. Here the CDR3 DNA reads TGTGCCAGCAGTACTCCCGGGACTAGCGGGTTTCTCGAGCAGTACTTC.

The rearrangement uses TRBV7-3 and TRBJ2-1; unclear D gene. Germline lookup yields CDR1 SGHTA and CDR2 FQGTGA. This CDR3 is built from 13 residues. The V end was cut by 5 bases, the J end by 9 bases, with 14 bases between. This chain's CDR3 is CASSPRPNIEQFF. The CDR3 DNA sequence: TGTGCCAGCAGCCCCCGGCCCAACATTGAGCAGTTCTTC.

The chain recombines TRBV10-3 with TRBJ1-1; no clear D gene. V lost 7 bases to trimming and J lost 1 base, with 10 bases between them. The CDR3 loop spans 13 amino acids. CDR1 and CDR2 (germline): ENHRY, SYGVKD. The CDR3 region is CAIKGNGNTEAFF. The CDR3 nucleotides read TGTGCCATCAAGGGCAACGGGAACACTGAAGCTTTCTTT.

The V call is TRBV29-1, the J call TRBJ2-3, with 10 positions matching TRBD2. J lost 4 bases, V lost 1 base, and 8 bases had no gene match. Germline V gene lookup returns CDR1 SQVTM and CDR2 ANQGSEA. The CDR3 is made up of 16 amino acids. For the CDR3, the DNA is TGCAGCGTTGAAGTCTCACTAGCGGGAAGTTCAGATACGCAGTATTTT. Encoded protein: CSVEVSLAGSSDTQYF.

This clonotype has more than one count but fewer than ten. The CDR3: CASSSPAGTANTGELFF. The CDR3 coding sequence is TGTGCCAGCAGTTCCCCCGCCGGGACCGCGAACACCGGGGAGCTGTTTTTT. This chain uses TRBV6-1 with TRBJ2-2; TRBD1 or TRBD2 may be the D gene (5 bases each). CDR1 and CDR2 from the germline V gene are MNHNS and SASEGT. The CDR3 runs to 17 residues. Trimming left V 5 bases short and J 0 bases short, with 16 bases between.

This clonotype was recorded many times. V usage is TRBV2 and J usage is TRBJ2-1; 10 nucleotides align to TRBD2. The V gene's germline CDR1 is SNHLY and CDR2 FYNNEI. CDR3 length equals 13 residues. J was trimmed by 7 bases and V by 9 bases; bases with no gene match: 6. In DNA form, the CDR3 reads TGTGCCAGTGGCCTAGCGGGAGTAAATGAGCAGTTCTTC. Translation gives CASGLAGVNEQFF.

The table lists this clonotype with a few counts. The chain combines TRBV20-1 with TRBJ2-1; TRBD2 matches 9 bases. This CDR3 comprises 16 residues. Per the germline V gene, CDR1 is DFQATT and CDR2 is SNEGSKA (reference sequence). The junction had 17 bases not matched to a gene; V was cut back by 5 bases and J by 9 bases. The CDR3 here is CSAFPSTSGKAREQFF. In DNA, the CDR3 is TGCAGTGCTTTCCCCTCGACTAGCGGCAAAGCTCGTGAGCAGTTCTTC.

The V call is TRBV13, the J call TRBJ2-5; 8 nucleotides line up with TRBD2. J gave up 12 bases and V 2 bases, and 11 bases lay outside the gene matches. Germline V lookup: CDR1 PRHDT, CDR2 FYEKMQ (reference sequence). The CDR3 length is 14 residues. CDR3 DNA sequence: TGTGCCAGCAGCTTAAGGACAGCGGGAGCCCAAGAGTACTTC. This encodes CASSLRTAGAQEYF. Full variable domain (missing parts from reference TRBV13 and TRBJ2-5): AAGVIQSPRHLIKEKRETATLKCYPIPRHDTVYWYQQGPGQDPQFLISFYEKMQSDKGSIPDRFSAQQFSDYHSELNMSSLELGDSALYFCASSLRTAGAQEYFGPGTRLLVL.